This T cell receptor (beta chain) was sequenced for a study of blood T cell repertoires in COVID-19. Germline-derived CDR1 and CDR2 are LNHNV and YYDKDF (reference sequence). CDR3 length equals 15 residues. V was pared by 0 bases and J by 5 bases, with 4 bases of the junction left unmatched. TCRdb's copy holds only in-frame clones and misses some; the assay was immunoSEQ multiplex PCR. This table holds a few hundred thousand clones, around 90% found once. The chain combines TRBV15 with TRBJ2-5; TRBD2 matches at 9 bases. The specimen sequenced was peripheral blood. The receptor was isolated from a woman in her fifties or sixties with COVID-19, enrolled during active disease. As DNA, the CDR3 is TGTGCCACCAGCAGAGATCGGAGCGGGGGGGAGACCCAGTACTTC. Protein sequence: CATSRDRSGGETQYF.